Listed below are T cell receptor beta chains from one sample, sequenced in a study of CD8+ T cells in alopecia areata. Assay: immunoSEQ multiplex PCR; the TCRdb copy retains only in-frame clones and omits some. The sample includes 95,000 to 100,000 clones, 55% to 70% of them seen just once. The sequences come from CD8+ T cells sorted from blood, collected between weeks 55 and 70, from a patient treated with tofacitinib. All receptors come from a human donor with alopecia areata. Both conserved end residues are part of each CDR3. A D gene is named only where the DNA matches it firmly. The size entry is marked missing in some rows and otherwise reads once, few, many or a size class.

v_call	clone_size	d_call	j_call	cdr3_nt	cdr3_aa
TRBV4-1	.	.	TRBJ2-3	TGCGCCAGCAGCCAAGTAGGGATCAGCACAGATACGCAGTATTTT	CASSQVGISTDTQYF
TRBV23-1	.	.	TRBJ2-6	TGCGCCAGCAGTCATCCAGGGAAAGGCTCTGGGGCCAACGTCCTGACTTTC	CASSHPGKGSGANVLTF
TRBV5-5	.	.	TRBJ1-4	TGTGCCAGCAGCGTCAGCGGCGGGCTGTTTTTT	CASSVSGGLFF
TRBV29-1	few	.	TRBJ2-1	TGCAGCGTTCCGAGATACAATGAGCAGTTCTTC	CSVPRYNEQFF
TRBV7-9	.	.	TRBJ2-7	TGTGCCAGCAGCTTAGGGACTTACGAGCAGTACTTC	CASSLGTYEQYF
TRBV4-2	.	.	TRBJ2-7	TGTGCCAGCAGCCAAGATTGGAATTCGAACGAGCAGTACTTC	CASSQDWNSNEQYF
TRBV7-6	.	.	TRBJ2-3	TGTGCCAGCAGCTTAGCGGGGGCTTTAGATACGCAGTATTTT	CASSLAGALDTQYF
TRBV5-1	.	.	TRBJ2-7	TGCGCCAGCAGCTCCCTCCGACAGAATTACGAGCAGTACTTC	CASSSLRQNYEQYF
TRBV7-8	few	.	TRBJ2-5	TGTGCCAGCAGGGACTCCCTTAGTCAAGAGACCCAGTACTTC	CASRDSLSQETQYF
TRBV6-5	few	.	TRBJ1-1	TGTGCCAGCAGCGCGGGCACTGAAGCTTTCTTT	CASSAGTEAFF
TRBV30	.	.	TRBJ1-5	TGTGCCTGGAGTATGGGAGGGTTACAGCCCCAGCATTTT	CAWSMGGLQPQHF
TRBV5-4	many	.	TRBJ2-1	TGTGCCAGCAGCTTTCGAGCCTACAATGAGCAGTTCTTC	CASSFRAYNEQFF
TRBV4-1	.	.	TRBJ1-1	TGCGCCAGCAGCCAAGCCTCGAGCACTGAAGCTTTCTTT	CASSQASSTEAFF
TRBV7-9	.	.	TRBJ2-2	TGTGCCAGCAGCCAGGCCACTAGTAACACCGGGGAGCTGTTTTTT	CASSQATSNTGELFF
TRBV27	.	TRBD2	TRBJ2-1	TGTGCCAGCAGACTAGCGGGGTACAATGAGCAGTTCTTC	CASRLAGYNEQFF
TRBV4-1	.	.	TRBJ1-2	TGCGCCAGCAGCCCCCCTTTTGGTGGGGGCTACACCTTC	CASSPPFGGGYTF
TRBV15	.	.	TRBJ2-3	TGTGCCACCAGCGGCCCGGACGCCTCCACAGATACGCAGTATTTT	CATSGPDASTDTQYF
TRBV6-5	.	.	TRBJ2-7	TGTGCCAGCAGTTACTCGCATATGGTCTACGAGCAGTACTTC	CASSYSHMVYEQYF
TRBV30	.	.	TRBJ2-5	TGTGCCTGGAGTGTAAGGGGGGCAGACCAGTACCAAGAGACCCAGTACTTC	CAWSVRGADQYQETQYF
TRBV30	.	TRBD1	TRBJ1-1	TGTGCCTGGAGACAGGGGGGCACTGAAGCTTTCTTT	CAWRQGGTEAFF
TRBV5-6	.	.	TRBJ1-5	TGTGCCAGCAGCTTTGGTGAAGGTCAGCCCCAGCATTTT	CASSFGEGQPQHF
TRBV27	.	.	TRBJ1-5	TGTGCCAGCAGTTTACAAGAGAATCAGCCCCAGCATTTT	CASSLQENQPQHF
TRBV5-6	.	TRBD2	TRBJ2-5	TGTGCCAGCAGCTCCCCGGGTAGCGGGGGTGTTCAAGAGACCCAGTACTTC	CASSSPGSGGVQETQYF
TRBV12-5	.	.	TRBJ1-5	TGTGCTAGTGGTAATGGGAATCAGCCCCAGCATTTT	CASGNGNQPQHF
TRBV5-6	.	.	TRBJ2-3	TGTGCCAGCAGCTCTGGACAGACAGCAGATACGCAGTATTTT	CASSSGQTADTQYF
TRBV6-5	few	.	TRBJ2-4	TGTGCCAGCAGTTTCGGTATAGCCAAAAACATTCAGTACTTC	CASSFGIAKNIQYF
TRBV7-2	.	TRBD2	TRBJ2-5	TGTGCCAGCAGCTTAGTGGCTAGCGGCCAAGAGACCCAGTACTTC	CASSLVASGQETQYF
TRBV5-6	few	.	TRBJ2-7	TGTGCCAGCAGCTTCGAGACGGGGATTCACGAGCAGTACTTC	CASSFETGIHEQYF
TRBV29-1	few	.	TRBJ2-1	TGCAGCGTTGGCCGGGGTCGAAATGAGCAGTTCTTC	CSVGRGRNEQFF
TRBV29-1	few	TRBD1	TRBJ1-2	TGCAGCGTTGTCGGGACAGGCCCAAACTATGGCTACACCTTC	CSVVGTGPNYGYTF
TRBV19	.	.	TRBJ1-6	TGTGCCAGTAGTATAGATCCGGGATCCTATAATTCACCCCTCCACTTT	CASSIDPGSYNSPLHF
TRBV5-1	.	.	TRBJ2-7	TGCGCCAGCAGCTTGGAGCTTGGGAACCCCTACGAGCAGTACTTC	CASSLELGNPYEQYF
TRBV11-1	.	TRBD1	TRBJ1-1	TGTGCCAGCAGCTTACCAGGACAGGGACAGAACACTGAAGCTTTCTTT	CASSLPGQGQNTEAFF
TRBV6-5	.	.	TRBJ1-5	TGTGCCAGCAGTTTGGGCTCGGATCAGCCCCAGCATTTT	CASSLGSDQPQHF
TRBV29-1	once	TRBD1	TRBJ2-6	TGCAGCGTCGAGGACAGGGGAACTGGGGCCAACGTCCTGACTTTC	CSVEDRGTGANVLTF
TRBV6-5	.	.	TRBJ2-7	TGTGCCAGCAGTTATGGAGACGGCCCCTACGAGCAGTACTTC	CASSYGDGPYEQYF
TRBV10-3	.	.	TRBJ2-7	TGTGCCATCAGTGAGTCGGGGGGAACCTACGAGCAGTACTTC	CAISESGGTYEQYF
TRBV29-1	.	.	TRBJ2-7	TGCAGCGTTGAACTGGACAGAGACTACGAGCAGTACTTC	CSVELDRDYEQYF
TRBV10-3	few	.	TRBJ1-6	TGTGCCATCGGGGAGAAATATAATTCACCCCTCCACTTT	CAIGEKYNSPLHF
TRBV30	.	.	TRBJ1-1	TGTGCCTGGAGTGTGGGGGGAAAGACTGAAGCTTTCTTT	CAWSVGGKTEAFF
TRBV6-6	.	TRBD2	TRBJ2-3	TGTGCCAGCAGCCTACAGGCGGGGGGGGATCAGGATACGCAGTATTTT	CASSLQAGGDQDTQYF
TRBV5-6	.	.	TRBJ2-3	TGTGCCAGCAGCTTGGCCGGAGATACGCAGTATTTT	CASSLAGDTQYF
TRBV27	.	.	TRBJ1-5	TGTGCCAGCAGTTTAGGGGGTGGCAATCAGCCCCAGCATTTT	CASSLGGGNQPQHF
TRBV10-2	once	TRBD2	TRBJ2-7	TGCGCCACCTTTACCGGGACTAGCAGCGAGCAGTACTTC	CATFTGTSSEQYF
TRBV5-1	.	.	TRBJ2-1	TGCGCCAGCAGCGTACCTAGGGGGGTAGACAATGAGCAGTTCTTC	CASSVPRGVDNEQFF
TRBV19	few	.	TRBJ1-5	TGTGCCAGTAGTATTGGGCCCCAGCCCCAGCATTTT	CASSIGPQPQHF
TRBV15	.	.	TRBJ2-5	TGTGCCACCAGCACCCAGGACAGACCCCAAGAGACCCAGTACTTC	CATSTQDRPQETQYF
TRBV29-1	few	.	TRBJ1-2	TGCAGCGTTGAAGACACAGATTTCTACTATGGCTACACCTTC	CSVEDTDFYYGYTF
TRBV19	.	.	TRBJ2-2	TGTGCCAGTAGTATAGCTGGGGACGGGGAGCTGTTTTTT	CASSIAGDGELFF
TRBV19	.	.	TRBJ2-5	TGTGCCAGTAGTATGAGCCTAGGGGAGACCCAGTACTTC	CASSMSLGETQYF
TRBV7-6	.	.	TRBJ1-6	TGTGCCAGCAGCTTAGTTGGGGTCTATAATTCACCCCTCCACTTT	CASSLVGVYNSPLHF
TRBV6-5	.	TRBD1	TRBJ2-7	TGTGCCAGCAGTACCGGGACAGGGGGCGAGCAGTACTTC	CASSTGTGGEQYF
TRBV13	.	.	TRBJ2-7	TGTGCCAGCAGCTTCTCGGGGGCCCACGAGCAGTACTTC	CASSFSGAHEQYF
TRBV5-4	.	.	TRBJ1-1	TGTGCCAGCAGCTTCGGACTGAACACTGAAGCTTTCTTT	CASSFGLNTEAFF
TRBV7-2	few	.	TRBJ1-5	TGTGCCAGCAGCCGGATTCGGGATTTAGCCAATCAGCCCCAGCATTTT	CASSRIRDLANQPQHF